Listed below are T cell receptor beta chains from one sample, sequenced in a study of CD8+ T cells in alopecia areata. This table comes from immunoSEQ multiplex PCR, and its TCRdb copy is limited to in-frame clones, with some not included. Of 130,000 to 150,000 clones listed, over 70% are singletons. This material consisted of CD8+ T cells sorted from blood, taken at week 0. All receptors derive from a human donor with alopecia areata. Each CDR3 is given with its conserved first and last residue. A D gene is named only where the DNA matches it firmly. Size tells how often a clone was seen (once, few, many) or the class of an expanded clone, and some rows leave it out.

d_call j_call v_call clone_size cdr3_nt cdr3_aa
TRBD1 TRBJ2-3 TRBV27 . TGTGCCAGCATGACAGGGGCCTTGACAGATACGCAGTATTTT CASMTGALTDTQYF
. TRBJ2-2 TRBV7-9 . TGTGCCAGCAGCTTGACCGGGTCTTCCCTCCCGAACACCGGGGAGCTGTTTTTT CASSLTGSSLPNTGELFF
. TRBJ1-1 TRBV25-1 . TGTGCCAGCAGTGAATACTCGGGAGGCACTGAAGCTTTCTTT CASSEYSGGTEAFF
. TRBJ2-3 TRBV27 . TGTGCCAGCTCAGACCCAGGGGATCCCACAGATACGCAGTATTTT CASSDPGDPTDTQYF
TRBD2 TRBJ2-1 TRBV5-4 once TGTGCCAGCAGCTCAAGCGGGAGGCCGTCCTACAATGAGCAGTTCTTC CASSSSGRPSYNEQFF
. TRBJ1-2 TRBV19 . TGTGCCAGTGAATGGGCCGGCGGCTACACCTTC CASEWAGGYTF
TRBD2 TRBJ2-1 TRBV7-9 . TGTGCCAGCAGCGCACTAGCGGGGGTCTACAATGAGCAGTTCTTC CASSALAGVYNEQFF
. TRBJ2-7 TRBV27 . TGTGCCAGCGGGACTCCGATCTACTACGAGCAGTACTTC CASGTPIYYEQYF
TRBD1 TRBJ2-7 TRBV7-9 few TGTGCCAGCAGCACCCGGACAGGGGAAGAGCAGTACTTC CASSTRTGEEQYF
. TRBJ1-1 TRBV30 . TGTGCCTGGAGTGTAAACCCGAACACTGAAGCTTTCTTT CAWSVNPNTEAFF
. TRBJ2-1 TRBV27 . TGTGCCAGCAGTTTAAAAGACTACAATGAGCAGTTCTTC CASSLKDYNEQFF
TRBD2 TRBJ2-1 TRBV7-6 . TGTGCCAGCAGCTCCGCTAGGACTAGCGGGGGGGCTACCTATGGTGAGCAGTTCTTC CASSSARTSGGATYGEQFF
TRBD1 TRBJ1-2 TRBV29-1 . TGCAGCGTTGAACAGCAGGGGGCCCCTGGCTACACCTTC CSVEQQGAPGYTF
. TRBJ2-7 TRBV29-1 . TGCAGCGTTGAAGACGACAGGAGCCCCTCCTACGAGCAGTACTTC CSVEDDRSPSYEQYF
. TRBJ1-5 TRBV7-8 few TGTGCCAGCAGCTTAGTTCCAGGGGCAAGCAATCAGCCCCAGCATTTT CASSLVPGASNQPQHF
. TRBJ1-1 TRBV29-1 . TGCAGCGGCCACCGGGACACAGGTAACACTGAAGCTTTCTTT CSGHRDTGNTEAFF
TRBD1 TRBJ1-1 TRBV7-9 . TGTGCCAGCAGCCCGACATCAGGGGGGACTGAAGCTTTCTTT CASSPTSGGTEAFF
. TRBJ1-2 TRBV30 few TGTGCCTGGAGTTACGGGACAACTGGCTACACCTTC CAWSYGTTGYTF
TRBD2 TRBJ2-1 TRBV5-1 . TGCGCCAGCAGCGATGAGCGGGGGGGTGAGCAGTTCTTC CASSDERGGEQFF
. TRBJ2-3 TRBV7-9 . TGTGCCAGCAGCTTAGCGCCATACAGCCACACAGATACGCAGTATTTT CASSLAPYSHTDTQYF
. TRBJ2-3 TRBV11-2 . TGTGCCAGCAGCTTAGGGTACAGCACAGATACGCAGTATTTT CASSLGYSTDTQYF
. TRBJ1-2 TRBV9 . TGTGCCAGCAGCCCCTGGGACGGGGCTAACTATGGCTACACCTTC CASSPWDGANYGYTF
TRBD1 TRBJ2-7 TRBV29-1 . TGCAGCGTTGAAGAAGTGCACAGGGGCTACTCTGGCGAGCAGTACTTC CSVEEVHRGYSGEQYF